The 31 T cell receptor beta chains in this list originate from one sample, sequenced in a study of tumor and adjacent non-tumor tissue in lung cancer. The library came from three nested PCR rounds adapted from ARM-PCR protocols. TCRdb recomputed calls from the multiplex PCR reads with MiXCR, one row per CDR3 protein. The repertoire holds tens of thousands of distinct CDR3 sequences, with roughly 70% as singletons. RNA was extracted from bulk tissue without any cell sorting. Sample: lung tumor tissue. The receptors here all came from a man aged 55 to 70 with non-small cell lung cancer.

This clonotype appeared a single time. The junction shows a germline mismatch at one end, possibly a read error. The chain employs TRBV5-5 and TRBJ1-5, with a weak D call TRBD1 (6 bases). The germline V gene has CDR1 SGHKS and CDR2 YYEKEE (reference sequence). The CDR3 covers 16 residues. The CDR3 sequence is CASCLEDSFPGQPQHF. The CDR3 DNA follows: TGTGCCAGCTGCTTAGAGGACAGTTTTCCGGGTCAGCCCCAGCATTTT.

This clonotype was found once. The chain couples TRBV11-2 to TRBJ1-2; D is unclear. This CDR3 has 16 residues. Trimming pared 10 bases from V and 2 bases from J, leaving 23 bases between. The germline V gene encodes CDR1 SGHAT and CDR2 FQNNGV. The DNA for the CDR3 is TGTGCCAAGAGTTTAGAACTTAAGGGTCGGAACTATGGCTACACCTTC. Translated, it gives CAKSLELKGRNYGYTF.

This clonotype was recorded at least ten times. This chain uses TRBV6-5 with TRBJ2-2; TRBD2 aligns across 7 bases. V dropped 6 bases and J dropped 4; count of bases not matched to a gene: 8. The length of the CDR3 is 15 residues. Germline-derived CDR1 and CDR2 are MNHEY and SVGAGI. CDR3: CASSPSGRVTGELFF. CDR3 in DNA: TGTGCCAGCAGCCCCTCTGGGAGGGTCACCGGGGAGCTGTTTTTT.

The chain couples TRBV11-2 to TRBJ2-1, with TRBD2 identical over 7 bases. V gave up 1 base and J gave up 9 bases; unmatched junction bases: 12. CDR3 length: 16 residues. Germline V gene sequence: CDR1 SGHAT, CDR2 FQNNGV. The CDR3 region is CASSLVEGGPNSEQFF. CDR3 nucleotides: TGTGCCAGCAGCTTAGTAGAGGGAGGGCCAAACAGTGAGCAGTTCTTC.

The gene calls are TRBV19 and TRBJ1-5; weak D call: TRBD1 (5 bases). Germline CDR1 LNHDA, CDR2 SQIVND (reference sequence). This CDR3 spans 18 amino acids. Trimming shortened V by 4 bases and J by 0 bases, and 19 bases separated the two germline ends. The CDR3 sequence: CASSTRPGGGYSNQPQHF. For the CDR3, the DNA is TGTGCCAGTAGTACCAGACCTGGCGGGGGTTATAGCAATCAGCCCCAGCATTTT.

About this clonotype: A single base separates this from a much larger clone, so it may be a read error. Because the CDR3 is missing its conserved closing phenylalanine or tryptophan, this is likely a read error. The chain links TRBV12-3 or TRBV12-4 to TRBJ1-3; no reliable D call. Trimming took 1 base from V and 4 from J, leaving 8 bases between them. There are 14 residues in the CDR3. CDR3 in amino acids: CASSLVGSGNTIYL. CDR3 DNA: TGTGCCAGCAGTTTAGTGGGATCCGGAAACACCATATATCTT.

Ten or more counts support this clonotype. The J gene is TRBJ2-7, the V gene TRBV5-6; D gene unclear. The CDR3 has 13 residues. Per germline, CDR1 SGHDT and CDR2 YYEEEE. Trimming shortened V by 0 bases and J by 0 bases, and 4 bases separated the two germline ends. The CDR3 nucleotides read TGTGCCAGCAGCTTGGTCCACTCCTACGAGCAGTACTTC. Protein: CASSLVHSYEQYF.

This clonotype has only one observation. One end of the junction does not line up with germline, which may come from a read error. The CDR3 sequence: CASSRVAGGSTDKQYF. CDR3 DNA sequence: TGTGCGAGCAGTAGGGTAGCGGGGGGGAGCACAGATAAGCAGTATTTT. The chain joins TRBV28 to TRBJ2-3, with 11 bases identical to TRBD2. The CDR3 runs 16 residues. CDR1 is MDHEN and CDR2 is SYDVKM in the germline V gene.

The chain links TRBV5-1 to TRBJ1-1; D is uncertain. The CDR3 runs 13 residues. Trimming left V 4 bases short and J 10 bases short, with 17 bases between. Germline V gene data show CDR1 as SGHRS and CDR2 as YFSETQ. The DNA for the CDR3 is TGCGCCAGCAGCAGCTCCTCACTATGGGGAGCTTTCTTT. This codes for CASSSSSLWGAFF.

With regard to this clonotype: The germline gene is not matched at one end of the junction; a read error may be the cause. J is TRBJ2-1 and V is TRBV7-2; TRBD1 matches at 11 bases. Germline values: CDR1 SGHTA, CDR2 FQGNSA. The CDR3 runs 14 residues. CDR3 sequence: CAGRGDRGYNEQFF. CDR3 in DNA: TGTGCCGGCAGGGGGGACAGGGGGTACAATGAGCAGTTCTTC.

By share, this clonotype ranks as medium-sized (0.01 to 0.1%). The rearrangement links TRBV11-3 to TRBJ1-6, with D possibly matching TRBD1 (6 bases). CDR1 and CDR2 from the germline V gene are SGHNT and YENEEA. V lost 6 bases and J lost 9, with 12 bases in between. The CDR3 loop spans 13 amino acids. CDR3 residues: CASSPGEGSPLHF. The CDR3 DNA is TGTGCCAGCAGTCCAGGGGAAGGTTCACCCCTCCACTTT.

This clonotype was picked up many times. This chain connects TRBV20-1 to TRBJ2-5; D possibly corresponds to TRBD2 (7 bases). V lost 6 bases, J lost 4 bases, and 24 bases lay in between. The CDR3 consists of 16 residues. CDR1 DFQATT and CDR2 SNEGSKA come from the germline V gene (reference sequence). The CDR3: CSATRGGGSGSETQYF. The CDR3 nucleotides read TGCAGTGCCACCCGTGGCGGGGGCTCTGGGTCAGAGACCCAGTACTTC.

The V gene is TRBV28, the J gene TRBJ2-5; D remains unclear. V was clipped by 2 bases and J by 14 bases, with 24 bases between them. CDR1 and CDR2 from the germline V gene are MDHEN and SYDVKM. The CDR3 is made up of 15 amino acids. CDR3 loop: CASSLSGYHQETRYF. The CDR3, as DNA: TGTGCCAGCAGTTTAAGTGGGTATCATCAAGAGACCCGATACTTC.

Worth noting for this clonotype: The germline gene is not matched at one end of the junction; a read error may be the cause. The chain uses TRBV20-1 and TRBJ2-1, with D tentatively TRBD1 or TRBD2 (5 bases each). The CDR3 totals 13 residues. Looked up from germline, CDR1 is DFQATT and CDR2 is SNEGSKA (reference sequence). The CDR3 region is CSTRGSADYEQFF. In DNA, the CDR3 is TGCAGTACTAGGGGCTCGGCCGACTATGAGCAGTTCTTC.

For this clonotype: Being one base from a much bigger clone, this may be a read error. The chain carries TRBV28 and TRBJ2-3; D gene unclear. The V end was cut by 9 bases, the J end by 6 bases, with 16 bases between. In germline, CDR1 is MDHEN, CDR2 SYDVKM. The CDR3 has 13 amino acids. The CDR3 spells CARTPAGSDTQYF. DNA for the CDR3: TGTGCCAGGACCCCCGCCGGGTCGGATACGCAGTATTTT.

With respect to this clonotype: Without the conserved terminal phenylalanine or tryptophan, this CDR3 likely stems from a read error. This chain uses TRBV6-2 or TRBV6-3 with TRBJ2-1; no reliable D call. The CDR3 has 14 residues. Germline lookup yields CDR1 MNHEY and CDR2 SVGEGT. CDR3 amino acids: CASSYLQMSNKQFL. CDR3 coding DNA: TGTGCCAGCAGTTACTTACAGATGTCCAATAAGCAGTTCCTC.

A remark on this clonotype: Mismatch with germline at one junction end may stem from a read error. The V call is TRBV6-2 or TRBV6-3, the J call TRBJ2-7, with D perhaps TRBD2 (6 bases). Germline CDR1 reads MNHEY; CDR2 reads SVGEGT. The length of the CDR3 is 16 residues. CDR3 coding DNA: TGTGCCAGCAGTTACTCCCGCGGGGTTCGCTTCTACGAGCAATACTTC. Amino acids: CASSYSRGVRFYEQYF.

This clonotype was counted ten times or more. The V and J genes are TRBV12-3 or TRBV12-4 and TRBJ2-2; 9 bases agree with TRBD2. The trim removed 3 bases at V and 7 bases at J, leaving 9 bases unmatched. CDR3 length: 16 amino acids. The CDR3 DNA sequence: TGTGCCAGCAGTTTGAGTTTAGCGGGAGTGTTCGGGGAGCTGTTTTTT. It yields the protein CASSLSLAGVFGELFF.

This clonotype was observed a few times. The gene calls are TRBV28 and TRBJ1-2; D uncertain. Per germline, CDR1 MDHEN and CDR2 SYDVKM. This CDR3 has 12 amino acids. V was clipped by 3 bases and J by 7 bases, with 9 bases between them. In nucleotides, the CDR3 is TGTGCCAGCAGTTTCCCGGGCGTTGGCTACACCTTC. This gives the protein CASSFPGVGYTF.

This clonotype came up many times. CDR3 nucleotides: TGTGCCAGCAGCCAATCCTCGACAGATAGCAATCAGCCCCAGCATTTT. Its translation is CASSQSSTDSNQPQHF. This chain uses TRBV16 with TRBJ1-5, with a tentative D call TRBD1 (5 bases). The V end was cut by 0 bases, the J end by 0 bases, with 9 bases between. The CDR3 has 16 amino acids. Germline CDR1 and CDR2: KGHSY and FQNENV.

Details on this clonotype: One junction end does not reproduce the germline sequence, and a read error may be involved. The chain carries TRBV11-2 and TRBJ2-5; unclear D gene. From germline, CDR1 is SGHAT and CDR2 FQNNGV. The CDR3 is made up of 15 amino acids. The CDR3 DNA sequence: TGTGCCAGCAGCTTAGAAGGGTCAGTCCAAGAGGCCCAGTACTTC. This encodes CASSLEGSVQEAQYF.

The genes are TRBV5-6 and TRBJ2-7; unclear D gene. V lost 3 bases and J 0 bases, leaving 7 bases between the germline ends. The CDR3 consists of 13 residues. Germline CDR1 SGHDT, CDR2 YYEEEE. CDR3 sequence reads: CASSSWVSYEQYF. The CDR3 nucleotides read TGTGCCAGCAGCTCTTGGGTCTCCTACGAGCAGTACTTC.

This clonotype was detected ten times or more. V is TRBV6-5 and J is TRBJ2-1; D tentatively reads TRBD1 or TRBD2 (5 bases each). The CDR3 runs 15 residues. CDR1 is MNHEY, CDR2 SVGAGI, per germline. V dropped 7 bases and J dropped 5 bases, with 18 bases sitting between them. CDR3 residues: CASTPGTLRDNEQFF. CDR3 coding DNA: TGTGCCAGCACCCCGGGGACGCTGCGGGACAATGAGCAGTTCTTC.

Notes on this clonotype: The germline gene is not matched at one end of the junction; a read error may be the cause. As DNA, the CDR3 is TGTAGTGCTACCCGGGACGGTTCCTACGAGCAGTACTTC. Residues: CSATRDGSYEQYF. The chain recombines TRBV20-1 with TRBJ2-7; either TRBD1 or TRBD2 may fit D (5 bases each). The CDR3 extends over 13 amino acids. CDR1 is DFQATT and CDR2 is SNEGSKA in the germline V gene (reference sequence).

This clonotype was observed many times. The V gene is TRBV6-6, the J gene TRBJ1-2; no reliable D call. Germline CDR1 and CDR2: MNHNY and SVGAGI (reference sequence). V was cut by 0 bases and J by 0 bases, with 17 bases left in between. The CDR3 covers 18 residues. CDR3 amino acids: CASSYSIISTETNYGYTF. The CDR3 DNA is TGTGCCAGCAGTTACTCGATTATTTCGACGGAGACTAACTATGGCTACACCTTC.

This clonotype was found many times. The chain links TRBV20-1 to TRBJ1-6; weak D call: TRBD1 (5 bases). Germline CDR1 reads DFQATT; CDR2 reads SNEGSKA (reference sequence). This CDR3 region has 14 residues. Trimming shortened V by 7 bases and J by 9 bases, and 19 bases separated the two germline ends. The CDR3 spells CSVPTGTAGSPLHF. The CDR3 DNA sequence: TGCAGTGTCCCAACCGGGACGGCAGGTTCACCCCTCCACTTT.

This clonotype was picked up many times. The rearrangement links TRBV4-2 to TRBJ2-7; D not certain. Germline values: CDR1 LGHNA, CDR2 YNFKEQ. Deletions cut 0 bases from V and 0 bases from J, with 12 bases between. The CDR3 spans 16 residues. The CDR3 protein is CASSQEKGASSYEQYF. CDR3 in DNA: TGTGCCAGCAGCCAAGAAAAGGGCGCGAGCTCCTACGAGCAGTACTTC.

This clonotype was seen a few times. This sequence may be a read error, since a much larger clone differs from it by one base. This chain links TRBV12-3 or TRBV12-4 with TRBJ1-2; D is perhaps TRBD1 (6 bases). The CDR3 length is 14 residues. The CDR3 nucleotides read TGTGCCCGCAGTTTAGCGGGGGCGCGGGATGGCTACACCTTC. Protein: CARSLAGARDGYTF.

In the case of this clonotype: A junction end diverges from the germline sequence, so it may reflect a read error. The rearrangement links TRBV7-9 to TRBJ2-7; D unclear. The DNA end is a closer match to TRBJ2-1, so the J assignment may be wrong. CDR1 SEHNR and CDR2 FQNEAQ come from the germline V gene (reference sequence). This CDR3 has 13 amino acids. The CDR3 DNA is TGTACCAGCAGCTTTGGGGAAGCCTACGAGCAGTTCTTC. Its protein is CTSSFGEAYEQFF.

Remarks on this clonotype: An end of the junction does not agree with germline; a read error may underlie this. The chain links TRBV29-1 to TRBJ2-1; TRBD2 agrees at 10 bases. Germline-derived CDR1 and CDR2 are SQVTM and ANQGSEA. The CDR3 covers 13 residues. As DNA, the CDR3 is TGCAACGTTATGGGGACTAGCGTGTATGAGCAGTTCTTC. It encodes CNVMGTSVYEQFF.

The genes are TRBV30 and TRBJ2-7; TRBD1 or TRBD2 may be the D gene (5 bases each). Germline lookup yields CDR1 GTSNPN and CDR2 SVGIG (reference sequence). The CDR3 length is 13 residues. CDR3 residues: CVQGARASYEQYF. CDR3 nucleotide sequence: TGTGTCCAGGGAGCCCGGGCATCGTACGAGCAGTACTTC.